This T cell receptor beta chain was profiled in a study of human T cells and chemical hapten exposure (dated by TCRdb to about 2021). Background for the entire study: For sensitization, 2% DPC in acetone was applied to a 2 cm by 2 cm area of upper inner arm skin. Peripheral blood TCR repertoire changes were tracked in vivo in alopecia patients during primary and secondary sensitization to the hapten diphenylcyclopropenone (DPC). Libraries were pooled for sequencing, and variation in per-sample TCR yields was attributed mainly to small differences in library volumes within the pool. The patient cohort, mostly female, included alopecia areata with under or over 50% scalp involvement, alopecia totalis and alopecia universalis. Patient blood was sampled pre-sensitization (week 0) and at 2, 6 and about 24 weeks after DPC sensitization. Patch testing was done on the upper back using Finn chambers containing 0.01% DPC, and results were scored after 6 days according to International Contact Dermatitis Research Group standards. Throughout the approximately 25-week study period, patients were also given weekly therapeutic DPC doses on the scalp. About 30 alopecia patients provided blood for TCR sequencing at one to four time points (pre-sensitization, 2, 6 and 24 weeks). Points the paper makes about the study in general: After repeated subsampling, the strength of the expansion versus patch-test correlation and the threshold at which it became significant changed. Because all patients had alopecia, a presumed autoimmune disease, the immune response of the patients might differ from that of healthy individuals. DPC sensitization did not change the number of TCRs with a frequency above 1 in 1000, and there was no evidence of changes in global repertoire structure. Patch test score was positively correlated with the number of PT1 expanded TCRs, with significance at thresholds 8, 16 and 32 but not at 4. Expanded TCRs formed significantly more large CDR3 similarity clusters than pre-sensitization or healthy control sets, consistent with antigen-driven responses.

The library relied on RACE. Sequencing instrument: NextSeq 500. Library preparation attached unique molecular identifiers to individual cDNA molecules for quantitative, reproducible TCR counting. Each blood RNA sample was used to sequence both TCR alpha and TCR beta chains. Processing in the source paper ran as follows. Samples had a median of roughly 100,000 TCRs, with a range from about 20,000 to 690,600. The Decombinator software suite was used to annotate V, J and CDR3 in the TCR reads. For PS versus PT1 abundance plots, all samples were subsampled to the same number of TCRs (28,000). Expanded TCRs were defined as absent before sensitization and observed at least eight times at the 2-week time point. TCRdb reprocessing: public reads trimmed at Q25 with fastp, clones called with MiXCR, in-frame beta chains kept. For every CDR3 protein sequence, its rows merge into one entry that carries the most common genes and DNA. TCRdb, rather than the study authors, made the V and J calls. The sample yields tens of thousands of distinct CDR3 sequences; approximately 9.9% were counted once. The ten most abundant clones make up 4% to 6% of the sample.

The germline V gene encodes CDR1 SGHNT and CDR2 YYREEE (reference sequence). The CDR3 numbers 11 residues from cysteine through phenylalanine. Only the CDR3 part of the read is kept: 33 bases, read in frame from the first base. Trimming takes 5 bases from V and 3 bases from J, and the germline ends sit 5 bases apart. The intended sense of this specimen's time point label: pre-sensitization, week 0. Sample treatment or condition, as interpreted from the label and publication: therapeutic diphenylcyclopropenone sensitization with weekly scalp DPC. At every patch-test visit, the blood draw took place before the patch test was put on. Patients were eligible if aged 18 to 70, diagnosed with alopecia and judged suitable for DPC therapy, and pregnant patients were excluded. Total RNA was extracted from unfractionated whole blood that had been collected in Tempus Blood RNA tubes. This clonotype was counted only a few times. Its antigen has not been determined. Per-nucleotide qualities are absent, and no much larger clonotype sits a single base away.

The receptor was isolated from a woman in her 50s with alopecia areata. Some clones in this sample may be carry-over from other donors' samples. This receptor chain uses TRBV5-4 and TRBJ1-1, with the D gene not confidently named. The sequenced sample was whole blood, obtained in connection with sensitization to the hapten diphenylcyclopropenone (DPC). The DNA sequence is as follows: TGTGCCAGCAGGTCGGACACTGAAGCTTTCTTT. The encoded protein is CASRSDTEAFF.